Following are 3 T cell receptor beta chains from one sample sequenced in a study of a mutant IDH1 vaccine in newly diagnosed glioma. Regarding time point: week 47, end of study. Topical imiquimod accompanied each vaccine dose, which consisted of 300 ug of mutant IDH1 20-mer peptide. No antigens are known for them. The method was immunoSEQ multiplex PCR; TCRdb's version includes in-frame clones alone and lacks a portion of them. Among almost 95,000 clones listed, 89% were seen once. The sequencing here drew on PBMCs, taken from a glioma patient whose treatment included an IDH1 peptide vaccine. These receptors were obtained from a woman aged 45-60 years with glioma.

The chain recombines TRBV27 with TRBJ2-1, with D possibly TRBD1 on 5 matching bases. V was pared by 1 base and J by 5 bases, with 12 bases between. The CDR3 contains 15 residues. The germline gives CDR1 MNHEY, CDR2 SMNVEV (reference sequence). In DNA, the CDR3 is TGTGCCAGCAGTTTATTTCAGGGTGCCCACAATGAGCAGTTCTTC. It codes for CASSLFQGAHNEQFF.

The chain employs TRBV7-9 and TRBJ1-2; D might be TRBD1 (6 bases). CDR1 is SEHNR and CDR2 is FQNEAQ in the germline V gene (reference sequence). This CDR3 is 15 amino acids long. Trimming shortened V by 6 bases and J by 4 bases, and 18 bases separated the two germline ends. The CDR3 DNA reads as TGTGCCAGCAGGGACCGAGGGGGTTCGGGCTATGGCTACACCTTC. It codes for CASRDRGGSGYGYTF.

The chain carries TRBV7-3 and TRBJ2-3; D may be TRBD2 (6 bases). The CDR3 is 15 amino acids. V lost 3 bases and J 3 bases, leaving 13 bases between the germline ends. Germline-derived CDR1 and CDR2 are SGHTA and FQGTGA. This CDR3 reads CASSLGGGRTDTQYF. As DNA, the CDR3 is TGTGCCAGCAGCTTGGGGGGAGGTAGAACAGATACGCAGTATTTT.